The clone carrying this TCR beta chain came up a few times. Its antigen is still unknown. This sample is drawn from a study of response to subunit inactivated influenza vaccine. General study points: Authors suggested each seasonal influenza vaccination recruits few new T cells.

One entry per CDR3 protein results from TCRdb running MiXCR on the RT-PCR reads. The sample lists fewer than 550,000 distinct CDR3 sequences, about 25% occurring once. The clonotype was recovered from a man in his fifties who received an inactivated influenza vaccine. Specimen: CD4+ T cells sorted from PBMCs, collected 4 to 6 days after vaccination.

CDR3 nucleotide sequence: TGTGCCAGCAGCTTAGTCGCTCCGGGGCACAATGAGCAGTTCTTC. It is translated as CASSLVAPGHNEQFF. V usage is TRBV7-2 and J usage is TRBJ2-1; D possibly uses TRBD1 or TRBD2 (5 bases each). Trimming took 1 base from V and 5 from J, leaving 12 bases between them. CDR1 is SGHTA and CDR2 is FQGNSA in the germline V gene. The CDR3 consists of 15 residues.